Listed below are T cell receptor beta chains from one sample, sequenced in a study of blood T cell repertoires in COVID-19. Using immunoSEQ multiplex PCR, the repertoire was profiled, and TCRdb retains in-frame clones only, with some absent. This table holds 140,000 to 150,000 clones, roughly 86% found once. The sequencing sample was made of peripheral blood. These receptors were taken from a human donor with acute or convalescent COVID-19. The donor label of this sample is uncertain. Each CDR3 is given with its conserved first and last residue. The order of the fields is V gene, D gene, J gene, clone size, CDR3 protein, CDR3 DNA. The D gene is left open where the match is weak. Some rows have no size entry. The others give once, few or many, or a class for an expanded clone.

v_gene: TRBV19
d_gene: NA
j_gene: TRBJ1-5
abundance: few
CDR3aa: CASSKQGQVGNQPQHF
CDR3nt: TGTGCCAGTAGTAAACAGGGACAAGTGGGCAATCAGCCCCAGCATTTT

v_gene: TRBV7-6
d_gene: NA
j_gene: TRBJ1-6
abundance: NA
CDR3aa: CASSLRQGNSSPLHF
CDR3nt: TGTGCCAGCAGCTTACGGCAGGGAAACAGTTCACCCCTCCACTTT

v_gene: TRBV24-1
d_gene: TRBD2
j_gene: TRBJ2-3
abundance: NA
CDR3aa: CATSDGGGTDTQYF
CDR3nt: TGTGCCACCAGTGATGGGGGGGGCACAGATACGCAGTATTTT

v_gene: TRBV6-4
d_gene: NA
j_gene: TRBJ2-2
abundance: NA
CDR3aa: CASRAQTNTGELFF
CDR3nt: TGTGCCAGCAGAGCCCAGACTAACACCGGGGAGCTGTTTTTT

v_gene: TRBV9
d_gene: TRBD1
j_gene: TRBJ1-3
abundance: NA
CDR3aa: CASSAGQGAGSGNTIYF
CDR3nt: TGTGCCAGCAGCGCTGGGCAGGGGGCAGGCTCTGGAAACACCATATATTTT

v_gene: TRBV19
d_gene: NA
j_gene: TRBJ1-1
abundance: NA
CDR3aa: CASSRRGLTEAFF
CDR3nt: TGTGCCAGTAGTAGAAGGGGACTCACTGAAGCTTTCTTT

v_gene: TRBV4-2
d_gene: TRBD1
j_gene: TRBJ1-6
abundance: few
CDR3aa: CASSLRTGDSPLHF
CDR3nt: TGTGCCAGCAGCCTGCGGACAGGGGATTCACCCCTCCACTTT

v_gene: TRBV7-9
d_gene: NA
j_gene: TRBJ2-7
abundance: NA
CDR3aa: CASSLWVDRRGSEQYF
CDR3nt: TGTGCCAGCAGCTTATGGGTAGACCGGAGGGGTAGCGAGCAGTACTTC

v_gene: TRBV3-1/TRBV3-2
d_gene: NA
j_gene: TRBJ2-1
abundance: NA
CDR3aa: CASSQDPGDRLNEQFF
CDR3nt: TGTGCCAGCAGCCAAGATCCAGGGGATCGGCTCAATGAGCAGTTCTTC

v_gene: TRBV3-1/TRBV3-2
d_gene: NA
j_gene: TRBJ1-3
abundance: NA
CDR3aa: CASSRGSSGNTIYF
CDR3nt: TGTGCCAGCAGCCGAGGCTCCTCTGGAAACACCATATATTTT

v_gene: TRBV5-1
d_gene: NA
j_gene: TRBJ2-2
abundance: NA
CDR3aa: CASSIITGNTGELFF
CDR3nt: TGCGCCAGCAGCATCATAACAGGGAACACCGGGGAGCTGTTTTTT

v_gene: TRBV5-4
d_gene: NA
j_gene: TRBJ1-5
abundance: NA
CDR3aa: CASSFGGGSSNQPQHF
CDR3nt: TGTGCCAGCAGCTTCGGCGGGGGAAGCAGCAATCAGCCCCAGCATTTT

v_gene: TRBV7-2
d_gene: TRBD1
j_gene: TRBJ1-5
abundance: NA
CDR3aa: CASSTVTGSDQPQHF
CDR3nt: TGTGCCAGCAGCACTGTGACAGGGTCCGATCAGCCCCAGCATTTT

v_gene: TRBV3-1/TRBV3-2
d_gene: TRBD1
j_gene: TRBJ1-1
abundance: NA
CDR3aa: CASSLRRDRGLANTEAFF
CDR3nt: TGTGCCAGCAGCCTACGAAGGGACAGGGGGCTTGCGAACACTGAAGCTTTCTTT

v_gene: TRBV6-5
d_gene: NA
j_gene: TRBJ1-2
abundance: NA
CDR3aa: CASSYQGKGTGGYTF
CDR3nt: TGTGCCAGCAGTTACCAGGGGAAGGGTACCGGGGGCTACACCTTC

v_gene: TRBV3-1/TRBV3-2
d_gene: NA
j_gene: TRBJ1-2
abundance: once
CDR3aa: CASSQGRHGYTF
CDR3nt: TGTGCCAGCAGCCAAGGGAGGCATGGCTACACCTTC

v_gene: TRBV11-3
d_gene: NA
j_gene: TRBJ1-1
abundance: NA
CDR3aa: CASSLEGSKNTEAFF
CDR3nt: TGTGCCAGCAGCCTGGAGGGGTCTAAGAACACTGAAGCTTTCTTT

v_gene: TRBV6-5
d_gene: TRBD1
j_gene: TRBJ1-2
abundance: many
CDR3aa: CASSQRQGRDYGYTF
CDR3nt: TGTGCCAGCAGTCAAAGACAGGGCCGTGACTATGGCTACACCTTC

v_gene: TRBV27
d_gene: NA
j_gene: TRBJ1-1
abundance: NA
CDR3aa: CASGGGGRQRNTEAFF
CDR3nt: TGTGCCAGCGGGGGGGGCGGGCGGCAACGGAACACTGAAGCTTTCTTT

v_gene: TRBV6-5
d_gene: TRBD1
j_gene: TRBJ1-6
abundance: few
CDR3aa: CASKQGNSPLHF
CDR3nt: TGTGCCAGCAAACAGGGGAATTCACCCCTCCACTTT

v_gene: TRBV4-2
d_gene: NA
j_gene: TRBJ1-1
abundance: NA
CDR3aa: CASSQVSWNTEAFF
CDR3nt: TGTGCCAGCAGCCAAGTGTCCTGGAACACTGAAGCTTTCTTT

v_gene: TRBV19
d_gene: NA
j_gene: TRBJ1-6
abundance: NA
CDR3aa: CASSDSINSPLHF
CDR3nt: TGTGCCAGTTCGGACAGTATTAATTCACCCCTCCACTTT

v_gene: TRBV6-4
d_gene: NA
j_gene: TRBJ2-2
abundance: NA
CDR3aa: CASSAGGELFF
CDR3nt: TGTGCCAGCAGCGCGGGGGGGGAGCTGTTTTTT

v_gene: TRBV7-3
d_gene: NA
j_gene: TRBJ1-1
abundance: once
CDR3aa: CASSLRGGGTEAFF
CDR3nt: TGTGCCAGCAGCTTAAGAGGGGGTGGCACTGAAGCTTTCTTT

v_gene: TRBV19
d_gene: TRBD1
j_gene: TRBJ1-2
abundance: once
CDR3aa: CASIPGTGAYGYTF
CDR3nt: TGTGCCAGTATCCCCGGGACAGGGGCGTATGGCTACACCTTC

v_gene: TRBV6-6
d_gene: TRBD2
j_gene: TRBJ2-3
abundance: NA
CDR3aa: CASSAGGRTDTQYF
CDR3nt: TGTGCCAGCAGTGCGGGGGGCCGCACAGATACGCAGTATTTT

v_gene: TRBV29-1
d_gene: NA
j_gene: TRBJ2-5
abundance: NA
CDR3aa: CSPPRGETQYF
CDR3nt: TGCAGCCCTCCAAGGGGGGAGACCCAGTACTTC

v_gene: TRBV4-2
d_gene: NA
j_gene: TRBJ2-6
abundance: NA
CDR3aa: CASSQGSETRGANVLTF
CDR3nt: TGTGCCAGCAGCCAAGGGTCGGAGACGAGGGGGGCCAACGTCCTGACTTTC

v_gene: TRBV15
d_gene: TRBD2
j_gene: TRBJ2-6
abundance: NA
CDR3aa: CATSRGRDYRLGANVLTF
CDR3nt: TGTGCCACCAGCAGAGGCAGGGACTACCGGCTTGGGGCCAACGTCCTGACTTTC

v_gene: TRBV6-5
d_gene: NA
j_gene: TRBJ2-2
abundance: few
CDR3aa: CASSWAGTGELFF
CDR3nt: TGTGCCAGCAGTTGGGCGGGCACCGGGGAGCTGTTTTTT

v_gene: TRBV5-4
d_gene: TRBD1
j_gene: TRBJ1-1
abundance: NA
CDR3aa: CASSIGTGRAFF
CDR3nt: TGTGCCAGCAGCATAGGGACAGGGCGAGCTTTCTTT

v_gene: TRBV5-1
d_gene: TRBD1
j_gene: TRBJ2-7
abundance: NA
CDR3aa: CASSAGQGPYEQYF
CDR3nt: TGCGCCAGCAGCGCCGGACAGGGACCCTACGAGCAGTACTTC

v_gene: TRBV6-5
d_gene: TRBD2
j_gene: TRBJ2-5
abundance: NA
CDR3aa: CASSTSSGEETQYF
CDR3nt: TGTGCCAGCAGTACTTCTAGCGGGGAAGAGACCCAGTACTTC

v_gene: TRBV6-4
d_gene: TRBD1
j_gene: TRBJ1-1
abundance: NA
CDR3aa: CASSDQGGNTEAFF
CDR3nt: TGTGCCAGCAGTGACCAGGGGGGGAACACTGAAGCTTTCTTT

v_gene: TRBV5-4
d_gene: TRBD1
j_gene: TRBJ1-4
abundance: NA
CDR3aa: CASSSGQGITNEKLFF
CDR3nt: TGTGCCAGCAGCTCGGGACAGGGGATAACTAATGAAAAACTGTTTTTT

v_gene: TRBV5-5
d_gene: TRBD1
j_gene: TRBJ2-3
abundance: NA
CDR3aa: CASSGPQGSDTQYF
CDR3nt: TGTGCCAGCAGCGGACCACAGGGGTCCGATACGCAGTATTTT

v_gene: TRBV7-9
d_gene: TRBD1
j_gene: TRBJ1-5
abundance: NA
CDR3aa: CASSLGTGRDWNQPQHF
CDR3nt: TGTGCCAGCAGCTTAGGGACAGGGAGAGATTGGAATCAGCCCCAGCATTTT

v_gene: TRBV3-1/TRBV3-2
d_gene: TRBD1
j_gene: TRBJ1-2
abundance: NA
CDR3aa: CASSLQGERGYTF
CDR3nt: TGTGCCAGCAGCCTACAGGGGGAGCGTGGCTACACCTTC

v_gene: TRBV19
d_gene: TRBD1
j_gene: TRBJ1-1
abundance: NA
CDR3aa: CASSIGQVGNTEAFF
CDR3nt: TGTGCCAGTAGTATTGGACAGGTAGGGAACACTGAAGCTTTCTTT

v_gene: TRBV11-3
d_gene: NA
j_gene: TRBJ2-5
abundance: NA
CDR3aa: CASSSQGSETQYF
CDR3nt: TGTGCCAGCAGCTCACAGGGTTCGGAGACCCAGTACTTC

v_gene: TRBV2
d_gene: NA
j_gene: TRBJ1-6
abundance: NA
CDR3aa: CASRGGPNSPLHF
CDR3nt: TGTGCCAGCAGGGGCGGGCCGAATTCACCCCTCCACTTT

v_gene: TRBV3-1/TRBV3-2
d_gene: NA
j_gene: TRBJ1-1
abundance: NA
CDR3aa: CASSQRERTEAFF
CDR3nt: TGTGCCAGCAGCCAGCGGGAAAGGACTGAAGCTTTCTTT

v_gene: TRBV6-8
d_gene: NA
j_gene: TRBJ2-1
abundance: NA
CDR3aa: CASSYRRPDPVLQGHHNEQFF
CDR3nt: TGTGCCAGCAGTTACCGTAGGCCCGATCCAGTGCTACAGGGTCACCACAATGAGCAGTTCTTC

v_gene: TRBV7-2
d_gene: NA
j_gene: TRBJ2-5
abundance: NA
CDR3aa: CASSLAGGAEWTQYF
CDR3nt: TGTGCCAGCAGCTTAGCGGGAGGTGCGGAATGGACCCAGTACTTC

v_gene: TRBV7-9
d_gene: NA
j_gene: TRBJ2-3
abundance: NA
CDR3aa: CASSLEASGEVPTDTQYF
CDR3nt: TGTGCCAGCAGCTTAGAAGCTTCGGGGGAAGTTCCCACAGATACGCAGTATTTT

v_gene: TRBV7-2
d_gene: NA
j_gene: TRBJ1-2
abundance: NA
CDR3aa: CASSLSVGANYGYTF
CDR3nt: TGTGCCAGCAGCTTAAGTGTCGGGGCTAACTATGGCTACACCTTC

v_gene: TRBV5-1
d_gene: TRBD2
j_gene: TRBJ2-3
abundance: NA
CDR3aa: CASRGGTSSTDTQYF
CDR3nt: TGCGCCAGCAGGGGCGGGACTAGCAGCACAGATACGCAGTATTTT

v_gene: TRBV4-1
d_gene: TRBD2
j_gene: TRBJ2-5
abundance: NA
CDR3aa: CASSQPRLAGGEETQYF
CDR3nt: TGCGCCAGCAGCCAACCTAGACTAGCGGGGGGCGAGGAGACCCAGTACTTC

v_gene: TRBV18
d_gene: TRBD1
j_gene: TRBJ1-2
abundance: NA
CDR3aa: CASSPGAGGDIGGYTF
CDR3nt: TGTGCCAGCTCACCCGGCGCAGGGGGCGACATTGGTGGCTACACCTTC

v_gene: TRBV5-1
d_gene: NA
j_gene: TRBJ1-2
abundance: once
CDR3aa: CASSLGTGGSNYGYTF
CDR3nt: TGCGCCAGCAGCTTGGGAACAGGCGGCTCTAACTATGGCTACACCTTC

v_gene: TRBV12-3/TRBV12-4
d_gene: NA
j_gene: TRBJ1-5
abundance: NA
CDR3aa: CASGQGIVQPQHF
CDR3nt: TGTGCCAGCGGGCAGGGCATAGTTCAGCCCCAGCATTTT

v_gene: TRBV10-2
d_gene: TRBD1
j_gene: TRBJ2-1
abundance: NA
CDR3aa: CASRRPDRENEQFF
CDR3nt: TGCGCCAGCAGGAGGCCCGACAGGGAGAATGAGCAGTTCTTC

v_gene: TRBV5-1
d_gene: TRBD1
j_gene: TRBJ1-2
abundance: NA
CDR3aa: CASSLVHRDRAHKVYGYTF
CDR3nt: TGCGCCAGCAGCTTGGTTCACCGGGACAGGGCACACAAAGTCTATGGCTACACCTTC

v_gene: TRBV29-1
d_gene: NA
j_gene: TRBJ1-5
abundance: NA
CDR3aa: CSVVTDYNQPQHF
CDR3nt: TGCAGCGTTGTAACAGACTACAATCAGCCCCAGCATTTT

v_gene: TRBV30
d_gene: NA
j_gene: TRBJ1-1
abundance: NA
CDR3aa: CAWSPHRKGTEAFF
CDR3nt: TGTGCCTGGAGTCCCCACCGGAAGGGGACTGAAGCTTTCTTT

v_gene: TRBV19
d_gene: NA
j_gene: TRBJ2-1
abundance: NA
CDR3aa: CASKGAQASNEQFF
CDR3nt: TGTGCCAGTAAAGGGGCCCAGGCCAGCAATGAGCAGTTCTTC

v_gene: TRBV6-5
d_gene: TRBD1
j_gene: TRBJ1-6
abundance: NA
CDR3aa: CASSTEGAGNSPLHF
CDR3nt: TGTGCCAGCAGTACCGAGGGGGCAGGTAATTCACCCCTCCACTTT

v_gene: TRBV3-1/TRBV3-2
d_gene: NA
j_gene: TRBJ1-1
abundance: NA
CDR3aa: CASSPGRNTEAFF
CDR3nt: TGTGCCAGCAGCCCGGGGAGGAACACTGAAGCTTTCTTT

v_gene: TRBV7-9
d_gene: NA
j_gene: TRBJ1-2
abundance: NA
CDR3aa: CASRIGGLGYGYTF
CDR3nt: TGTGCCAGCAGGATAGGGGGTCTCGGCTATGGCTACACCTTC